This TCR beta chain was observed in a study of identical twins. Study-wide findings and caveats: Low generation probability was overrepresented in out-of-frame alpha sequences shared by twins.

This clonotype was counted ten times or more. Its specificity is unknown. TCRdb re-derived calls from the 5' RACE reads in MiXCR, one entry per CDR3 protein. The data contain roughly 720,000 distinct CDR3 sequences, around a sixth of them singletons. The length of the CDR3 is 14 residues. Trimming removed 5 bases from V and 8 bases from J; junction bases left unmatched: 6. This sample was shared with a second study, whose subject was T cells expressing NK-cell markers. That study adds: Just one sequenced donor of eight was HCMV-seronegative, while seven were seropositive. The CD3+CD56-NKG2C+ fraction of several donors was likewise dominated by these clonotypes. No clear determination of HCMV specificity was made for expanded NKG2C+ T cell clones.

The TCR sequence derives from a woman between 18 and 29 years old in good health. The sequencing input was PBMCs. The chain uses TRBV12-3 or TRBV12-4 and TRBJ1-4; TRBD1 matches 9 bases. The CDR3 loop is CASSPGQGIEKLFF. The CDR3 nucleotides read TGTGCCAGCAGTCCCGGACAGGGGATCGAAAAACTGTTTTTT.